Listed here are 8 T cell receptor beta chains from one sample, sequenced in a study of T cell repertoires in cytomegalovirus infection. TCRdb itself ran the reads through MiXCR, one entry per CDR3 protein. Here the sample spans some 250,000 distinct CDR3 sequences, around 9% being singletons. The sequenced sample was PBMCs. The receptor source for this set is a human donor in good health (CMV status not recorded). Some clones in this sample may be carry-over from other donors' samples.

The chain couples TRBV20-1 to TRBJ2-2; a weak D match, TRBD2 (5 bases). The CDR3 runs to 15 residues. Looked up from germline, CDR1 is DFQATT and CDR2 is SNEGSKA (reference sequence). Trimming removed 2 bases at V and 0 bases at J, with 10 bases between. The CDR3 DNA sequence: TGCAGTGCTAGATACCGGGGATCGAACACCGGGGAGCTGTTTTTT. It yields the protein CSARYRGSNTGELFF.

Many counts were recorded for this clonotype. The chain recombines TRBV25-1 with TRBJ1-2; tentatively, D is TRBD1 (6 bases). The CDR3 loop spans 16 amino acids. Germline assignment: CDR1 MGHDK and CDR2 SYGVNS. V gave up 4 bases and J gave up 5 bases, with 20 bases separating them. In DNA, the CDR3 is TGTGCCAGCAGTGGAGATGGTAGGGGGGAGAGGTATGGCTACACCTTC. It translates to CASSGDGRGERYGYTF.

This clonotype appeared a few times. The rearrangement joins TRBV20-1 to TRBJ2-5, with 8 bases identical to TRBD2. Per the germline V gene, CDR1 is DFQATT and CDR2 is SNEGSKA (reference sequence). The CDR3 has 14 amino acids. V lost 5 bases, J lost 1 base, and 6 bases stayed unmatched. The CDR3 bases are TGCAGTGCTCCCACTAGCGGAGTCCAAGAGACCCAGTACTTC. Residues: CSAPTSGVQETQYF.

This clonotype was seen many times. In DNA form, the CDR3 reads TGTGCCAGCAGCTTACGCCTAAGGGCACAGGATGAAAAACTGTTTTTT. The encoded protein is CASSLRLRAQDEKLFF. The chain employs TRBV7-2 and TRBJ1-4; tentative D call: TRBD1 (5 bases). Trimming stripped 2 bases from V and 6 bases from J, with 16 bases between. CDR1 is SGHTA and CDR2 is FQGNSA in the germline V gene. There are 16 residues in the CDR3.

This clonotype was observed a handful of times. The CDR3 DNA reads as TGTGCCAGCAGCTTAAGAGGGGAGAGGAGCAATCAGCCCCAGCATTTT. Amino acid sequence: CASSLRGERSNQPQHF. The chain uses TRBV7-8 and TRBJ1-5, with D perhaps TRBD1 (5 bases). The germline gives CDR1 SGHVS, CDR2 FQNEAQ. The CDR3 sequence is 16 residues long. The V end was cut by 2 bases, the J end by 1 base, with 12 bases between.

There are many counts of this clonotype. The V and J genes are TRBV7-8 and TRBJ1-2; TRBD1 matches 11 bases. Germline CDR1 is SGHVS and CDR2 is FQNEAQ. The CDR3 totals 14 residues. V lost 3 bases, J lost 6 bases, and 3 bases stayed unmatched. CDR3 sequence: CASSFGQGAHGYTF. CDR3 DNA: TGTGCCAGCAGCTTCGGACAGGGGGCGCATGGCTACACCTTC.

V usage is TRBV19 and J usage is TRBJ1-1; unclear D gene. From germline, CDR1 is LNHDA and CDR2 SQIVND (reference sequence). Trimming took off 5 bases at V and 6 bases at J, with 13 bases between the two ends. This CDR3 has 13 amino acids. This CDR3 is CASSPRSDAEAFF. The CDR3 DNA reads TGTGCCAGTAGTCCACGCTCGGACGCTGAAGCTTTCTTT.

The chain links TRBV29-1 to TRBJ1-5, with D unclear. This CDR3 spans 14 amino acids. The V gene lost 4 bases and the J gene lost 1 base, with 11 bases spanning the gap. Germline V CDR1 and CDR2: SQVTM, ANQGSEA. CDR3 in amino acids: CSVVDGPSNQPQHF. CDR3 nucleotide sequence: TGCAGCGTTGTCGATGGCCCGAGCAATCAGCCCCAGCATTTT.